The entry below gives a single T cell receptor beta chain sequence along with its context. The antigen is undetermined. This entry comes from a study of T cell responses to AZD1222 COVID-19 vaccine. Study-wide points: The study sampled repertoires only after the peak T cell response. Spike-specific TCR repertoires showed rising breadth and depth after two AZD1222 doses. The sample set comprised mostly white British donors with more females, and clonal diversity was possibly underestimated. Nearly half of unique spike-specific TCRs reportedly avoided B.1.351 and B.1.1.7 mutated regions.

The protocol was immunoSEQ multiplex PCR, while the TCRdb copy is restricted to in-frame clones and leaves out a portion. This table has around 140,000 clones, 89% appearing once. The CDR3 consists of 14 residues. The germline gives CDR1 MDHEN, CDR2 SYDVKM. V dropped 1 base and J dropped 2 bases, with 8 bases sitting between them. Sequenced here: peripheral blood, sampled on day 0 of AZD1222 vaccination. The sequence came from an adult in good health. This chain links TRBV28 with TRBJ1-2; possible D gene TRBD1, 5 bases. DNA of the CDR3: TGTGCCAGCAGTTTATCGGGGCGGAACTATGGCTACACCTTC. This gives the protein CASSLSGRNYGYTF.